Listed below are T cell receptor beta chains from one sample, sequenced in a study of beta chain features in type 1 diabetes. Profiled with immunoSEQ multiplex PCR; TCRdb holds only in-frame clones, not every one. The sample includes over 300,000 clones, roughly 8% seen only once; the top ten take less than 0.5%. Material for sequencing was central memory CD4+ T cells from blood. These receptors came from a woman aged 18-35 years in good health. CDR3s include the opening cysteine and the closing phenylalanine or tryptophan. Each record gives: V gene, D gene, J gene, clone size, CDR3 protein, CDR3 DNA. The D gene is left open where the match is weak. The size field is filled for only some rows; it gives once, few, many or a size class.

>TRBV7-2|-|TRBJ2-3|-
CASSKRDLETQYF
TGTGCCAGCAGCAAAAGGGACCTCGAAACGCAGTATTTT
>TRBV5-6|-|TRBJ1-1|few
CASSLWGRLMNTEAFF
TGTGCCAGCAGCTTGTGGGGCAGATTAATGAACACTGAAGCTTTCTTT
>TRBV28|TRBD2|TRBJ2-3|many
CASSLWSSGTTNTQYF
TGTGCCAGCAGTTTATGGTCGAGCGGGACCACAAATACGCAGTATTTT
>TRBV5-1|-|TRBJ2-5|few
CASSFLETQYF
TGCGCCAGCAGCTTTTTGGAGACCCAGTACTTC
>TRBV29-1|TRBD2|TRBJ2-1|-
CSALAGVLHNEQFF
TGCAGCGCCTTAGCGGGAGTGCTTCACAATGAGCAGTTCTTC
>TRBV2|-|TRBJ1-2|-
CASSGDVLGGYTF
TGTGCCAGCAGTGGGGACGTATTGGGTGGCTACACCTTC
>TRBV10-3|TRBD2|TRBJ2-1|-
CAISVGTSGRNEQFF
TGTGCCATCAGTGTCGGGACTAGCGGCCGAAATGAGCAGTTCTTC
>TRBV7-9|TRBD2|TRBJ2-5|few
CASSPQGREGQETQYF
TGTGCCAGCAGCCCGCAGGGGCGGGAGGGACAAGAGACCCAGTACTTC
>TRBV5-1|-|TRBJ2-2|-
CASSLAPTGRATGELFF
TGCGCCAGCAGCTTGGCCCCTACTGGGCGGGCCACCGGGGAGCTGTTTTTT
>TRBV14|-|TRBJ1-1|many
CASSQEKEAFF
TGTGCCAGCAGCCAAGAGAAAGAAGCTTTCTTT
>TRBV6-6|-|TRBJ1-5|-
CASSFPDSYSNQPQHF
TGTGCCAGCAGTTTTCCAGACAGCTATAGCAATCAGCCCCAGCATTTT
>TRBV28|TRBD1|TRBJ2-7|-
CASSSGQDAEQYF
TGTGCCAGCAGTTCGGGACAGGACGCCGAGCAGTACTTC
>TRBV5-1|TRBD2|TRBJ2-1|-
CASSPGTSTNEQFF
TGCGCCAGCAGCCCCGGGACTAGCACCAATGAGCAGTTCTTC
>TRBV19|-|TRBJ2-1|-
CASSIGGAGTPTYNEQFF
TGTGCCAGTAGTATAGGGGGTGCCGGGACACCTACCTACAATGAGCAGTTCTTC
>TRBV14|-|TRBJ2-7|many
CASSQSAYEQYF
TGTGCCAGCAGCCAAAGCGCCTACGAGCAGTACTTC
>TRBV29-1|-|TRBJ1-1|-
CSGMKDSYTEAFF
TGCAGCGGGATGAAGGACAGTTACACTGAAGCTTTCTTT
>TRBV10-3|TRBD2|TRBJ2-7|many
CATRGTSLTYEQYF
TGTGCCACCCGCGGGACTAGCTTAACCTACGAGCAGTACTTC
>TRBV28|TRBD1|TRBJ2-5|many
CASSFFTGTVDF
TGTGCCAGCAGTTTCTTTACCGGGACAGTGGACTTC
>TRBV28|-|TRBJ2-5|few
CASSKGAEETQYF
TGTGCCAGCAGTAAAGGGGCCGAAGAGACCCAGTACTTC
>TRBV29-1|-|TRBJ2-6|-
CSIREGSGANVLTF
TGCAGCATCCGAGAGGGATCAGGGGCCAACGTCCTGACTTTC
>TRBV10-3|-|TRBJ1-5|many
CAIGMESRNQPQHF
TGTGCCATCGGGATGGAGTCCCGCAATCAGCCCCAGCATTTT
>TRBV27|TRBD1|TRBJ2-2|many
CASSLEGVRTGVGELFF
TGTGCCAGCAGTTTAGAGGGGGTTCGGACAGGGGTCGGGGAGCTGTTTTTT
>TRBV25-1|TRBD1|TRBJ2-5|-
CASSESGQGYQETQYF
TGTGCCAGCAGTGAGTCGGGACAGGGTTACCAAGAGACCCAGTACTTC
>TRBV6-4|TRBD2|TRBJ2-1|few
CASTPGTSGNDEQFF
TGTGCCAGCACTCCCGGGACTAGCGGGAACGATGAGCAGTTCTTC
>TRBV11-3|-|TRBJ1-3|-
CASSLGLVYSGNTIYF
TGTGCCAGCAGCTTAGGATTGGTTTACTCTGGAAACACCATATATTTT
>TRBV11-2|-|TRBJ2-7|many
CASSLGPEQYF
TGTGCCAGCAGCTTAGGTCCCGAGCAGTACTTC
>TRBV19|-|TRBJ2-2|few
CASSATAANTGELFF
TGTGCCAGTAGCGCTACAGCGGCGAACACCGGGGAGCTGTTTTTT
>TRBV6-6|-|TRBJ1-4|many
CASSHTGEGLFF
TGTGCCAGCAGTCATACAGGCGAGGGGCTGTTTTTT
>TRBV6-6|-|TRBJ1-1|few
CASSPPTGLIAEAFF
TGTGCCAGCAGCCCCCCGACAGGCCTGATCGCTGAAGCTTTCTTT
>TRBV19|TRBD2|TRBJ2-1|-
CASSLIGTTYNEQFF
TGTGCCAGTAGTTTGATTGGGACTACGTACAATGAGCAGTTCTTC
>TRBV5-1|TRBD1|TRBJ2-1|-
CASSLTGVGNEQFF
TGCGCCAGCAGCTTGACAGGGGTTGGGAATGAGCAGTTCTTC
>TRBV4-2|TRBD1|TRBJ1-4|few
CASSQVTGQGNEKLFF
TGTGCCAGCAGCCAAGTTACGGGACAGGGGAATGAAAAACTGTTTTTT
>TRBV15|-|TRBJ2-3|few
CATSREGSLTDTQYF
TGTGCCACCAGCAGAGAGGGGAGCCTCACAGATACGCAGTATTTT
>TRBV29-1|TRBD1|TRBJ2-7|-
CSVGTGLPYEQYF
TGCAGCGTTGGGACAGGCCTACCCTACGAGCAGTACTTC
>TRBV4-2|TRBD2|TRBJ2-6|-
CASSLTSGTSGANVLTF
TGTGCCAGCAGCCTGACTAGCGGGACCTCTGGGGCCAACGTCCTGACTTTC
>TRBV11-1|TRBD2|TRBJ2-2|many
CASSPTGTSTAGELFF
TGTGCCAGCAGCCCAACCGGGACTAGTACAGCCGGGGAGCTGTTTTTT
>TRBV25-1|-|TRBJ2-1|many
CASSDRDVGEQFF
TGTGCCAGCAGTGATCGGGATGTTGGGGAGCAGTTCTTC
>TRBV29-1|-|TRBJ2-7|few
CSARTVAMGEQYF
TGCAGCGCTAGGACAGTGGCTATGGGCGAGCAGTACTTC
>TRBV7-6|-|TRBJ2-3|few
CASSPRAGPISTDTQYF
TGTGCCAGCAGCCCGAGGGCAGGCCCTATAAGCACAGATACGCAGTATTTT
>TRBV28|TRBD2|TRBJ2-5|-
CASSLVHRGGPYQETQYF
TGTGCCAGCAGTTTGGTTCATCGGGGGGGACCGTACCAAGAGACCCAGTACTTC
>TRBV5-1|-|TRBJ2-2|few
CASRAGRGAGTGELFF
TGCGCCAGCAGGGCCGGTCGAGGGGCCGGGACCGGGGAGCTGTTTTTT
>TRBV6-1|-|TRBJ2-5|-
CASSEHRPFVETQYF
TGTGCCAGCAGTGAACATAGGCCCTTTGTAGAGACCCAGTACTTC
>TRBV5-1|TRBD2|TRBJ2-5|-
CASSLAGREVETQYF
TGCGCCAGCAGCTTGGCCGGGCGGGAGGTGGAGACCCAGTACTTC
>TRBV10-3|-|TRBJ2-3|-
CAISLSTDTQYF
TGTGCCATCAGTTTAAGCACAGATACGCAGTATTTT
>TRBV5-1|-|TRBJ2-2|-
CASSRSDPNTGELFF
TGCGCCAGCAGCCGGTCAGACCCGAACACCGGGGAGCTGTTTTTT
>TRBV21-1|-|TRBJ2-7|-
CASTRAGGKRYEQYF
TGTGCCAGCACCCGGGCCGGCGGGAAGAGGTACGAGCAGTACTTC
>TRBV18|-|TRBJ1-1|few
CASSPGHGMKAFF
TGTGCCAGCTCACCGGGACACGGGATGAAAGCTTTCTTT
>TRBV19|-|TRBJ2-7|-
CAEISAGEQYF
TGTGCAGAAATCTCGGCCGGCGAGCAGTACTTC